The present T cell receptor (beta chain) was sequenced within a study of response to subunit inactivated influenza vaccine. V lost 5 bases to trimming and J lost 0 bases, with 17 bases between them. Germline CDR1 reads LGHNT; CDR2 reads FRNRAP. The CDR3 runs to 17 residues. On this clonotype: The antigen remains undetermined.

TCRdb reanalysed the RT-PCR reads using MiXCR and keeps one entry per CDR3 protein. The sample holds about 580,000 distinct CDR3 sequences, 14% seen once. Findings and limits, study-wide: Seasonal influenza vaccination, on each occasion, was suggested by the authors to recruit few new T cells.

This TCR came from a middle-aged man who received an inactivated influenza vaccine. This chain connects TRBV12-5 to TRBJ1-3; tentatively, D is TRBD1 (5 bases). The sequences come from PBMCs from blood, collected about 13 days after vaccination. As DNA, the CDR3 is TGTGCTAGTGGTGGGGGACCCCAACCCCTCTCTGGAAACACCATATATTTT. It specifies CASGGGPQPLSGNTIYF.